This T cell receptor beta chain stems from a study of T cells in localized non-small cell lung cancer. TCRdb's copy holds only in-frame clones and misses some; the assay was immunoSEQ multiplex PCR. This sample has approximately 65,000 clones, with roughly 80% found just once. Regarding the study as a whole: Among the tissues sampled, uninvolved adjacent lung had the highest T cell clonality, above tumor. Appearances in adjacent lung were noted for a median 57 of the top 100 tumor clones. As only one tumor region underwent sequencing, heterogeneity remains possible.

As for this clone: The antigen remains unidentified.

This CDR3 contains 14 residues. In germline, CDR1 is SGHVS, CDR2 FQNEAQ. The ends were cut back, 5 bases at V and 0 bases at J, with 11 bases in the middle. The V and J genes are TRBV7-8 and TRBJ2-7, with D tentatively TRBD2 (5 bases). The receptor was isolated from a man aged 40 to 70 with stage II lung adenocarcinoma. The sequences come from PBMCs, collected before any cancer treatment. The CDR3 reads CASSPGGYSYEQYF. The CDR3 DNA reads as TGTGCCAGCAGCCCCGGCGGGTACTCCTACGAGCAGTACTTC.